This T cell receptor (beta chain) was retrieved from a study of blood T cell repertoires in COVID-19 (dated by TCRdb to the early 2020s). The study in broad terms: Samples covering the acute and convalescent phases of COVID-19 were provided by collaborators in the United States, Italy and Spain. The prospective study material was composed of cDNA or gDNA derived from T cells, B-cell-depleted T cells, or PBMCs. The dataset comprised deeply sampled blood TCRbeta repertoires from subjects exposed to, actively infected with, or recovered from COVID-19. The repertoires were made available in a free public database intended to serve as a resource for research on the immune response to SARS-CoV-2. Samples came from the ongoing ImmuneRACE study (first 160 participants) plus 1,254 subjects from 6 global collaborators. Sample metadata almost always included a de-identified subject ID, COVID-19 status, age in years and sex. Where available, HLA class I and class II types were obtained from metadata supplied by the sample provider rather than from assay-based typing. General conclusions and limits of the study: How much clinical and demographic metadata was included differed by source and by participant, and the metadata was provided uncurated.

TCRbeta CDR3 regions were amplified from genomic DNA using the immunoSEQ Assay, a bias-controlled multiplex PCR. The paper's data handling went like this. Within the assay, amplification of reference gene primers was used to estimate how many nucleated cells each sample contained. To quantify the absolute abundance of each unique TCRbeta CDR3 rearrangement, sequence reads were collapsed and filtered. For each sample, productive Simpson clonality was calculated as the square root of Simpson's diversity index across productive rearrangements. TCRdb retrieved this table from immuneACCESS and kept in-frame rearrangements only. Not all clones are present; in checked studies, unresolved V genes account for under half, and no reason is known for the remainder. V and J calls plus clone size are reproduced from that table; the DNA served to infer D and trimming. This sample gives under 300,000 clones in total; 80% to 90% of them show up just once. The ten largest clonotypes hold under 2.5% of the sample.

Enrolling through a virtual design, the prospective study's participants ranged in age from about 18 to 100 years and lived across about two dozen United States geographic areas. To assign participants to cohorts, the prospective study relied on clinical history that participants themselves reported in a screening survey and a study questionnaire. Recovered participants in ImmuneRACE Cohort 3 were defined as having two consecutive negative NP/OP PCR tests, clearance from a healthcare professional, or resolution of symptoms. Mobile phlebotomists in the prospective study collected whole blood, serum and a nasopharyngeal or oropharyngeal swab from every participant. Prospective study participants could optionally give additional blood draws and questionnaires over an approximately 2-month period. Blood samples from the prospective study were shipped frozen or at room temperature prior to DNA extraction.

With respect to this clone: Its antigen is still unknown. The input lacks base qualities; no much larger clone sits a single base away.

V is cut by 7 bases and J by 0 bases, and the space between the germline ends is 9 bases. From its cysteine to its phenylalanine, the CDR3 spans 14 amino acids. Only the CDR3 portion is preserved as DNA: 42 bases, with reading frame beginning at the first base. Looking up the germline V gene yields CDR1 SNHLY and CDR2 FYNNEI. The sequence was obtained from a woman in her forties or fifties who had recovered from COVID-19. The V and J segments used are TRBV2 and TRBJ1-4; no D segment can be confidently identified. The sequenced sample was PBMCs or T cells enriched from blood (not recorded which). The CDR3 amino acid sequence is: CASTQSPTNEKLFF. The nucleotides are TGTGCCAGCACGCAGTCCCCAACTAATGAAAAACTGTTTTTT.